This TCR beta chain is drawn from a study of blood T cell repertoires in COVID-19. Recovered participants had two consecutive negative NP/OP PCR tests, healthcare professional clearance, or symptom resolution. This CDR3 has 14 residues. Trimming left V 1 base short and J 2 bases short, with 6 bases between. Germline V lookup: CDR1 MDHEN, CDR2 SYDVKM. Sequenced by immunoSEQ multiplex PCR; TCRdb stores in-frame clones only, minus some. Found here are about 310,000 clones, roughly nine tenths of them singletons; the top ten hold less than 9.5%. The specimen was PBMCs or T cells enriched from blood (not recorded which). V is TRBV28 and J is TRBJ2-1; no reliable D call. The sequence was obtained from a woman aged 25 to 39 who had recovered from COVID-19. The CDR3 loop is CASSLLQPYNEQFF. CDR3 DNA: TGTGCCAGCAGTTTATTACAGCCCTACAATGAGCAGTTCTTC.